This T cell receptor beta chain was observed in a study of T-cell reconstitution after alpha-beta-depleted transplantation in children. This clonotype has only a few counts. Its specificity is not known. Whole-study findings and limits: The main origin of T-cell counts and diversity one year after transplant was newly produced T cells. In patients about two months after transplant, alpha-beta T cells reportedly arose from several hundred expanded graft clones. At day 60, the high TCRbeta diversity found in some patients originated from recipient T cells and thymic progenitors that had survived.

Unique molecular identifiers featured in how the TCRbeta library was prepared. Via MiXCR, TCRdb re-called the PCR reads, giving one row per CDR3 protein. The sample includes fewer than 700,000 distinct CDR3 sequences, 10% to 15% of them seen just once. The specimen comprised PBMCs, mostly from graft donor cells, sampled 360 days after TCRalphabeta/CD19-depleted stem cell transplant. This sequence originates from a male patient between 10 and 17 years old who had a stem cell transplant for acute myeloid leukemia, so the T cells may come from the graft donor.

The CDR3 bases are TGCAGTGCCATAGCGGGATCCTACAATGAGCAGTTCTTC. Translating it yields CSAIAGSYNEQFF. The chain uses TRBV20-1 and TRBJ2-1, with 8 bases identical to TRBD2. This CDR3 spans 13 amino acids. V gave up 6 bases and J gave up 1 base; unmatched junction bases: 2. Germline V gene sequence: CDR1 DFQATT, CDR2 SNEGSKA (reference sequence).